Presented here are 17 T cell receptor beta chains from one specimen sequenced in a study of T cell clonality in common variable immunodeficiency. Method: immunoSEQ multiplex PCR; TCRdb's copy keeps in-frame clones and lacks some. This set yields about 60,000 clones and no singletons; the top ten hold under 2%. The sequencing input was peripheral blood mononuclear cells. The origin of the receptors is a person aged 18-70 years in good health.

In its sample, this clone was seen a few times. With the read ending 3 residues before the CDR3 end, the germline J gene is used to fill in that end. The V and J genes are TRBV5-1 and TRBJ1-3; 7 bases map to TRBD1. Germline V lookup: CDR1 SGHRS, CDR2 YFSETQ. The CDR3 length is 16 residues. V was clipped by 0 bases and J by 0 bases; unmatched bases: 3. CDR3 DNA, as far as it was read: TGCGCCAGCAGCTTGGCGGGACAGCTCTCTGGAAACACC. Amino acid sequence: CASSLAGQLSGNT. The entire CDR3 is CASSLAGQLSGNTIYF.

This clone was seen at least ten times. The CDR3 extends 3 residues past the end of the read, so its final part is completed from the germline J gene. V gene TRBV18 combines with J gene TRBJ1-2; 10 nucleotides agree with TRBD1. In germline, CDR1 is KGHSH, CDR2 LQKENI. The CDR3 runs to 16 residues. V trimming: 8 bases; J trimming: 4 bases; junction bases outside the gene matches: 13. CDR3 bases read: TGTGCCAGCGCCAATCCAAGGGACAGGGGCAGCTATGGC. This encodes CASANPRDRGSYG. The entire CDR3 reads CASANPRDRGSYGYTF.

This clone was counted at least ten times. The DNA ends 3 residues before the CDR3 does, and the rest of the CDR3 is filled in from the germline J gene. The chain uses TRBV20-1 and TRBJ1-4, with TRBD1 as a possible D gene (5 bases). The CDR3 contains 16 residues. Trimming stripped 1 base from V and 0 bases from J, with 12 bases between. Per the germline V gene, CDR1 is DFQATT and CDR2 is SNEGSKA (reference sequence). Incomplete CDR3 DNA: TGCAGTGCTAGAGTTCGACAGACCCCAACTAATGAAAAA. This encodes CSARVRQTPTNEK. The entire CDR3 reads CSARVRQTPTNEKLFF.

The CDR3 bases that were read are TGTGCCAGCAGCCCTTACAGGGGGGTGCTCTACGAG. Its protein is CASSPYRGVLYE. The full CDR3 is CASSPYRGVLYEQYF. The chain joins TRBV11-3 to TRBJ2-7; 8 bases are shared with TRBD1. The CDR3 end falls 3 residues outside the read, so it is completed with the germline J gene. The CDR3 loop spans 15 amino acids. Germline loops: CDR1 SGHNT, CDR2 YENEEA. J lost 3 bases, V lost 5 bases, and 9 bases had no gene match.

In its sample, this clone was seen many times. The CDR3 extends 3 residues past the end of the read, so its final part is completed from the germline J gene. V usage is TRBV6-4 and J usage is TRBJ2-1, with 9 bases aligning to TRBD2. The junction had 10 bases not matched to a gene; V was cut back by 3 bases and J by 7 bases. CDR3 length equals 16 residues. CDR1 and CDR2 (germline): MRHNA, SNTAGT. CDR3 residues: CASSEFSGSNRNEQFF. The DNA read from the CDR3 is TGTGCCAGCAGTGAGTTTAGCGGGAGTAACCGAAATGAG.

The table lists this clone with many counts. The CDR3 is cut off 3 residues early in the read; its end comes from the germline J gene. The rearrangement uses TRBV19 and TRBJ2-5, with a tentative D call TRBD2 (6 bases). V was shortened by 5 bases and J by 7 bases, with 8 bases between the two germline ends. The germline V gene has CDR1 LNHDA and CDR2 SQIVND (reference sequence). CDR3 length: 11 residues. The CDR3 sequence is CASSQGGTQYF. CDR3 DNA (partial): TGTGCCAGTAGTCAGGGAGGGACC.

Many counts were recorded for this clone. The sequence runs out 3 residues before the end of the CDR3; the remainder is reconstructed from the germline J gene. The chain couples TRBV5-1 to TRBJ1-6, with D unclear. CDR3 length equals 15 residues. Germline V lookup: CDR1 SGHRS, CDR2 YFSETQ. Trimming took 0 bases from V and 6 from J, leaving 10 bases between them. This CDR3 reads CASSLGAQTNSPLHF. Incomplete CDR3 DNA: TGCGCCAGCAGCTTGGGGGCCCAGACTAATTCACCC.

This clone was detected a few times. The read ends 3 residues early relative to the CDR3; the germline J gene fills the gap. This specimen includes other DNA sequences encoding the same CDR3. The chain combines TRBV20-1 with TRBJ2-5; 13 bases agree with TRBD2. CDR1 and CDR2 (germline): DFQATT, SNEGSKA (reference sequence). This CDR3 has 20 residues. Trimming took 7 bases from V and 5 from J; bases not matched to a gene: 25. The CDR3 is CSGIGLAGVLGATGKETQYF. The part of the CDR3 DNA that was read is TGCAGTGGAATTGGACTAGCGGGAGTATTGGGTGCAACGGGCAAGGAGACC.

Many counts were recorded for this clone. The read comes to an end 3 residues before the CDR3 does, leaving the germline J gene to fill in the end. The chain recombines TRBV20-1 with TRBJ2-7, with 8 bases fitting TRBD2. With V trimmed by 6 bases and J by 4 bases, 8 bases remained unmatched. The CDR3 runs 13 residues. The V gene's germline CDR1 is DFQATT and CDR2 SNEGSKA (reference sequence). The CDR3 here is CSAGGGSGYEQYF. CDR3 DNA (partial): TGCAGTGCCGGGGGGGGCTCGGGGTACGAG.

This clone has a count of ten or more. The CDR3 end is not reached by the read, which stops 3 residues before it; the germline J gene fills it in. The V call is TRBV29-1, the J call TRBJ2-3; D is perhaps TRBD1 (6 bases). The CDR3 is 12 amino acids. V was cut by 7 bases and J by 5 bases, with 13 bases left in between. Per the germline V gene, CDR1 is SQVTM and CDR2 is ANQGSEA. CDR3 DNA (partial): TGCAGCGGCGCACAGGGCGGAGATACG. This gives the protein CSGAQGGDT. The complete CDR3 reads CSGAQGGDTQYF.

This clone occurred many times. The read stops 3 residues short of the end of the CDR3; the missing end is completed from the germline J gene. V gene TRBV20-1 combines with J gene TRBJ2-7; TRBD1 matches at 11 bases. The CDR3 length is 13 residues. V gave up 6 bases and J gave up 3 bases; unmatched junction bases: 4. Germline V lookup: CDR1 DFQATT, CDR2 SNEGSKA (reference sequence). Partial CDR3 DNA: TGCAGTGCCTCCGGGACAGGGGGCTACGAG. Encoded protein: CSASGTGGYE. In full, the CDR3 is CSASGTGGYEQYF.

At least ten counts were recorded for this clone. CDR3 loop: CASSLVVSGRQTQYF. CDR3 bases read: TGTGCCAGCAGCTTAGTGGTTAGCGGGAGGCAGACC. The chain employs TRBV7-2 and TRBJ2-5; TRBD2 aligns across 10 bases. The CDR3 is cut off 3 residues early in the read; its end comes from the germline J gene. Germline trimming cut 1 base from V and 6 bases from J; bases unmatched to any gene: 5. This CDR3 has 15 residues. Germline V CDR1 and CDR2: SGHTA, FQGNSA.

This clone was seen ten or more times. The read falls 3 residues short of the CDR3 end, and the missing part is taken from the germline J gene. J is TRBJ2-4 and V is TRBV19; 12 nucleotides align to TRBD2. J lost 6 bases, V lost 4 bases, and 7 bases had no gene match. The CDR3 length is 16 residues. Germline assignment: CDR1 LNHDA and CDR2 SQIVND (reference sequence). The covered CDR3 bases are TGTGCCAGTAGTACCCAGACTAGCGGGGGAACAAACATT. Translating gives CASSTQTSGGTNI. The entire CDR3 reads CASSTQTSGGTNIQYF.

This clone showed up many times. The CDR3 end lies 3 residues beyond the end of the read and is filled in from the germline J gene. V usage is TRBV12-3 or TRBV12-4 and J usage is TRBJ2-3; D possibly corresponds to TRBD2 (5 bases). V dropped 5 bases and J dropped 2 bases, with 11 bases sitting between them. The CDR3 length is 14 residues. CDR3 bases read: TGTGCCAGCAGTCTGGACTTGTCCACAGATACG. As protein: CASSLDLSTDT. The CDR3 in full is CASSLDLSTDTQYF.

This clone was detected ten times or more. The CDR3 reads CASRDRSLAKNIQYF. Incomplete CDR3 DNA: TGTGCCAGCAGGGACAGATCTCTAGCCAAAAACATT. V is TRBV2 and J is TRBJ2-4; TRBD1 is a possible D gene (6 bases). The read ends 3 residues before the CDR3 terminus; that terminus is restored from the germline J gene. This CDR3 is 15 amino acids long. Germline CDR1 SNHLY, CDR2 FYNNEI. The V end was cut by 6 bases, the J end by 0 bases, with 12 bases between.

This clone came up many times. The CDR3 extends 3 residues past the end of the read, so its final part is completed from the germline J gene. V and J are TRBV20-1 and TRBJ2-4; possibly TRBD1 for D (5 bases). CDR3 length: 15 amino acids. Germline values: CDR1 DFQATT, CDR2 SNEGSKA (reference sequence). This chain's CDR3 is CSARDRRALTYGQYF. CDR3 DNA (partial): TGCAGTGCTAGAGATCGCAGGGCCCTTACCTATGGT.

Ten or more counts support this clone. The read terminates 3 residues ahead of where the CDR3 ends, so the germline J gene completes it. The genes are TRBV2 and TRBJ2-1, with TRBD1 matching over 11 bases. Trimming took 1 base from V and 7 from J; bases not matched to a gene: 3. CDR1 SNHLY and CDR2 FYNNEI come from the germline V gene. This CDR3 comprises 15 residues. The CDR3 bases that were read are TGTGCCAGCAGTGAAGTGGGACAGGGGGGGAATGAG. Translating it yields CASSEVGQGGNE. Given in full, the CDR3 is CASSEVGQGGNEQFF.